This T cell receptor beta chain originates from a study of beta chain features in type 1 diabetes (dated by TCRdb to between 2018 and 2020). For context, the study as a whole: No differences in mean age, gender distribution, total cell number or subset yield were found between patients and healthy donors. A total of approximately 100 million sorted cells were examined across all samples, and the number of cells per subset was strongly correlated with RNA yield. In the study, TCRB repertoires of sorted circulating CD4+ T cell subsets from recently diagnosed type 1 diabetes patients were compared with those of matched healthy donors. Regulatory and stem cell-like memory subsets were isolated from only 8 patients and roughly eight healthy donors, whereas naive and central memory subsets came from all 30 or so donors. General conclusions and limits of the study: Because cDNA was sequenced instead of genomic DNA, highly expressing activated cells could be over-represented, though the groups showed no difference in activation or CD3 levels. Naive, central memory and regulatory TCRB repertoires appeared more similar among patients than among healthy donors. Type 1 diabetes patients showed a moderate but significant shortening of TCRB CDR3 length in all four CD4+ subsets. Shorter templates might have been favored by PCR, but patient and control samples were amplified and corrected together, so both groups would have been affected equally by any skew. Only small numbers of individuals were included in the HLA sub-analyses, which left unresolved whether HLA type had any influence on TCRB rearrangement. Fewer insertions and more nucleotide deletions at VDJ recombination sites were observed in patients with type 1 diabetes, implying thymic rearrangement abnormalities.

The High Capacity cDNA Reverse Transcription Kit was used to reverse transcribe all of the isolated RNA, meaning that expressed TCRB transcripts were what got sequenced. Deep immunoSEQ sequencing was applied to naive, central memory and regulatory T cell samples, giving an average of about 3.8 million total reads per sample. Sorted cells were lysed in RLT buffer, and RNA was extracted using DNase-treated RNeasy Micro or Mini kits according to cell number. Each cell subset was processed separately to prevent cross-contamination, with patient and healthy donor samples processed together. The immunoSEQ multiplex PCR was used to amplify TCRB sequences from cDNA, generating 87-bp fragments that spanned the CDR3 region. Sequencing of the amplicons was performed on the Illumina HiSeq platform. Per the original workflow: Synthetic template baselines were used to correct PCR bias computationally, reads within Hamming distance 2 were collapsed together, and singletons that could not be merged were discarded. Reads were aligned against IMGT so that V, D and J genes, CDR3 length and insertions or deletions at six rearrangement sites could be assigned. Within each subset, clonotype counts were normalized to sorted cell number, and only after that were true diversity and Gini coefficients computed with the tcR R package. The overlap coefficient, calculated on TCRB nucleotide sequences, was used to quantify repertoire sharing. Out-of-frame TCRB sequences from naive cells were analyzed to stand in for the pre-selection repertoire. As stored in TCRdb, this immuneACCESS dataset retains in-frame rearrangements with V and J assigned. A fraction of the clones does not appear; measured against another copy, unresolved V genes explain less than half of the discrepancy, and the remainder lacks a known reason. That table is the source of V, J and clone size, and D and trimming were worked out from the DNA. The sample records 350,000 to 400,000 clones, over 10% of which are singletons. The ten largest clones represent about 0.01% of the sample.

From each donor, a single peripheral blood sample of about 100 mL on average was drawn into heparinised tubes. A BD FACSAria II was used to sort naive, central memory, regulatory and stem cell-like memory CD4+ T cells with a panel that included CD45RO, CCR7, CD25, CD127, CD95 and CD27. Every sorted population had a purity above 98%. Right away, PBMCs were isolated by Lymphoprep density gradient centrifugation and were stained directly, with no culture step. To minimize batch effects, samples were stained and sorted in pairs, one healthy donor with one patient per experiment. This clone was observed a few times. Its antigen is not yet known. No qualities accompany the bases; no much larger clone lies one base away. Trimming takes 1 base from V and 7 bases from J, and the germline ends sit 5 bases apart. The germline V gene supplies CDR1 SGHDT and CDR2 YYEEEE. Spanning cysteine to phenylalanine, the CDR3 consists of 11 amino acids. The entry retains the CDR3 DNA only, 33 bases that are in frame from base 1.

The sample was naive CD4+ T cells from blood. The cell subset or site label on this specimen signifies: true naive CD4+ T cells. Here the chain combines TRBV5-6 and TRBJ1-2; 5 matching bases give a weak D call of TRBD1. The receptor was derived from a woman aged 18-30 years with type 1 diabetes. The CDR3 protein: CASSLTGGYTF. In nucleotides, the sequence is TGTGCCAGCAGCTTGACAGGTGGCTACACCTTC.